This T cell receptor (beta chain) was found in a study of identifying expanded T cells in peripheral blood. Study-wide findings and caveats: Across healthy donors, higher total template counts meant significantly greater approximately 2-week count variance. About 1.3 clones differed between technical replicates, versus about 17 and 20 over time.

Healthy donors had no documented immune events, such as infections, while sampled. Comments on this clone: Its antigen is not known.

The CDR3 is 16 amino acids. J gave up 5 bases and V 4 bases, and 8 bases lay outside the gene matches. CDR1 SGHNT and CDR2 YYREEE come from the germline V gene (reference sequence). Assay: immunoSEQ multiplex PCR; the TCRdb copy retains only in-frame clones and omits some. The data hold about 91,000 clones, with roughly 86% observed a single time. The chain joins TRBV5-4 to TRBJ2-5; 13 bases fit TRBD2. Specimen: blood. This receptor was obtained from a person aged 18 to 69 in good health. The CDR3 is CASSPRGLAGSETQYF. The CDR3, as DNA: TGTGCCAGCAGCCCCAGGGGACTAGCGGGGTCGGAGACCCAGTACTTC.